This TCR beta chain emerged from a study of blood T cell repertoires in COVID-19. Across the study: PBMCs, B-cell-depleted T cells, or T cells were the source of the cDNA or gDNA that made up the material.

The V and J ends lost 6 bases and 0 bases, in that order; junction bases with no gene match: 8. The CDR3 is 16 amino acids. In germline, CDR1 is MNHEY, CDR2 SMNVEV (reference sequence). Participants were placed into cohorts based on the clinical history they reported. In the original workflow: For nucleated cells, counts were estimated from reference gene primer amplification. Assay: immunoSEQ multiplex PCR; the TCRdb copy retains only in-frame clones and omits some. V and J calls and clone size follow that table, whereas D and trimming were derived from the DNA. The repertoire includes 200,000 to 300,000 clones, roughly 82% of them detected once, and around 2% sits in the top ten.

The sequenced sample was PBMCs or T cells enriched from blood (not recorded which). The genes are TRBV27 and TRBJ2-3; 8 bases match TRBD2. The clonotype was recovered from a woman between 45 and 60 years old who had recovered from COVID-19. This chain's CDR3 is CASRLLSGISTDTQYF. CDR3 DNA sequence: TGTGCCAGCAGACTCCTTAGCGGGATTAGCACAGATACGCAGTATTTT.